A selection of T cell receptor beta chains follows, all from one sample in a study of blood T cell repertoires in COVID-19. The repertoire was sequenced with immunoSEQ multiplex PCR; TCRdb's copy has only in-frame clones and lacks some. Among 220,000 or so clones listed, about 86% were seen once. Sequencing was carried out using peripheral blood. The receptor set was obtained from a woman aged 55-69 years with acute or convalescent COVID-19. Each CDR3 is given with its conserved first and last residue. Each record gives: CDR3 length, V gene, D gene, J gene, clone size, CDR3 DNA, CDR3 protein. A D gene is named only where the DNA matches it firmly. Some rows mark clone size as missing; the rest say once, few, many or name a class of expanded clone.

17,TRBV28,-,TRBJ2-1,-,TGTGCCAGCAGTTTATACACTTCTGGACAGACCTACAATGAGCAGTTCTTC,CASSLYTSGQTYNEQFF
12,TRBV11-2,TRBD1,TRBJ1-1,once,TGTGCCAGCAGTCGACAGGGGGGTGAAGCTTTCTTT,CASSRQGGEAFF
12,TRBV29-1,-,TRBJ2-5,-,TGCAGCGTGAACAGGGATGGCGAGACCCAGTACTTC,CSVNRDGETQYF
16,TRBV6-1,TRBD1,TRBJ1-4,-,TGTGCCAGCAGTGAAGGACAGGGGGCGGGAAGTGAAAAACTGTTTTTT,CASSEGQGAGSEKLFF
11,TRBV30,-,TRBJ2-7,-,TGTGCCTGGAGTCATAGTTACGAGCAGTACTTC,CAWSHSYEQYF
16,TRBV6-2/TRBV6-3,-,TRBJ2-7,-,TGTGCCAGCAGTTACCAGTTTCATGCAGGGGCGGGCGAGCAGTACTTC,CASSYQFHAGAGEQYF
14,TRBV5-5,TRBD1,TRBJ2-7,-,TGTGCCAGCAGCGACCGGACAGGGACCTACGAGCAGTACTTC,CASSDRTGTYEQYF
15,TRBV6-6,TRBD1,TRBJ1-5,-,TGTGCCAGCATAGGGATGGGACAGGGCAATCAGCCCCAGCATTTT,CASIGMGQGNQPQHF
16,TRBV7-8,-,TRBJ2-1,-,TGTGCCAGCTGCCCCGCTGGGCGGGCTGCCAGCCATGAGCAGTTCTTC,CASCPAGRAASHEQFF
16,TRBV6-2/TRBV6-3,-,TRBJ1-6,-,TGTGCCAGCAGTTACTCGAGGAGGGACTATAATTCACCCCTCCACTTT,CASSYSRRDYNSPLHF
16,TRBV14,TRBD1,TRBJ1-2,-,TGTGCCAGCAGCCAACTCCTGGACAGGGGGAACTATGGCTACACCTTC,CASSQLLDRGNYGYTF
14,TRBV3-1/TRBV3-2,-,TRBJ1-1,once,TGTGCCAGCAGCCAAGATGCAGGGAACACTGAAGCTTTCTTT,CASSQDAGNTEAFF
13,TRBV7-2,-,TRBJ1-3,-,TGTGCCAGCAGCTTGGGGAGAGGAAACACCATATATTTT,CASSLGRGNTIYF
13,TRBV9,-,TRBJ2-7,-,TGTGCCAGCAGCGGTCGCGAGGGCTACGAGCAGTACTTC,CASSGREGYEQYF
16,TRBV7-9,TRBD1,TRBJ1-1,few,TGTGCCAGCAGTTTTGGGGACAGGGGATCGTGGACTGAAGCTTTCTTT,CASSFGDRGSWTEAFF
14,TRBV29-1,-,TRBJ2-5,-,TGCAGCGTTGAAAAGGAGGACAGACTGGAGACCCAGTACTTC,CSVEKEDRLETQYF
15,TRBV5-5,-,TRBJ1-2,-,TGTGCCAGCAGTATTCCCTACAGACCGAACTATGGCTACACCTTC,CASSIPYRPNYGYTF
14,TRBV19,-,TRBJ2-3,-,TGTGCCAGTAGCGAGACTAGTGGGACGGATACGCAGTATTTT,CASSETSGTDTQYF
18,TRBV4-1,TRBD2,TRBJ2-2,-,TGCGCCAGCAGCCAAGAGGGGACTAGCGGGGGGAACACCGGGGAGCTGTTTTTT,CASSQEGTSGGNTGELFF
13,TRBV12-3/TRBV12-4,-,TRBJ1-2,-,TGTGCCAGCAGTTACGCACGGAACTATGGCTACACCTTC,CASSYARNYGYTF
14,TRBV27,-,TRBJ1-1,-,TGTGCCAGCAGTACCAGTTCAGGACACCTTGAAGCTTTCTTT,CASSTSSGHLEAFF
16,TRBV7-9,TRBD2,TRBJ2-1,-,TGTGCCAGCAGCTCCCGGACTAGCGGCTCTGTAGATGAGCAGTTCTTC,CASSSRTSGSVDEQFF
14,TRBV2,TRBD1,TRBJ2-7,-,TGTGCCAGCGAGCAGGGGGCGACTACCTACGAGCAGTACTTC,CASEQGATTYEQYF
19,TRBV6-4,TRBD1,TRBJ2-1,-,TGTGCCAGCAGTGACCGTGATACAGGGGGGCTACCTTCCTACAATGAGCAGTTCTTC,CASSDRDTGGLPSYNEQFF
15,TRBV4-1,TRBD2,TRBJ2-2,few,TGCGCCAGCAGCCCTGGGCTAGCGGGGAGCGGGGAGCTGTTTTTT,CASSPGLAGSGELFF
12,TRBV5-1,-,TRBJ2-7,-,TGCGCCAGCAGCTTTGGGGGGTTCGAGCAGTACTTC,CASSFGGFEQYF
16,TRBV6-5,TRBD2,TRBJ2-2,-,TGTGCCAGCAGTTACAGTAGCGGGGGAATCGGCGGGGAGCTGTTTTTT,CASSYSSGGIGGELFF
14,TRBV5-6,-,TRBJ2-1,-,TGTGCCAGCAGCTTGCAGGGCTCCTACAATGAGCAGTTCTTC,CASSLQGSYNEQFF
14,TRBV18,-,TRBJ2-1,-,TGTGCCAGCTCAGCGGGGGCGACCGAGAGTGAGCAGTTCTTC,CASSAGATESEQFF
15,TRBV30,TRBD2,TRBJ2-1,-,TGTGCCTGGAGTGGTGTGGGCGGGGGGGCCGGTGAGCAGTTCTTC,CAWSGVGGGAGEQFF
16,TRBV5-6,TRBD1,TRBJ1-4,-,TGTGCCAGCAGCTTGGCCAAAGACAGGGGAAATGAAAAACTGTTTTTT,CASSLAKDRGNEKLFF
19,TRBV28,-,TRBJ1-3,-,TGTGCCAGCAGTCCACCCATCCCACTAACAGGGCTCTCTGGAAACACCATATATTTT,CASSPPIPLTGLSGNTIYF
15,TRBV5-1,TRBD1,TRBJ2-7,-,TGCGCCAGCAGTGGGACAGGACCGAGCTCCTACGAGCAGTACTTC,CASSGTGPSSYEQYF
13,TRBV27,-,TRBJ2-5,-,TGTGCCACCTCTCGACTATTTGGAGAGACCCAGTACTTC,CATSRLFGETQYF
15,TRBV7-3,-,TRBJ2-3,once,TGTGCCAGCAGCCCTCAGCGGGCGAACACAGATTCGCAGTATTTT,CASSPQRANTDSQYF
15,TRBV4-3,-,TRBJ1-5,-,TGCGCCAGCAGCCAAGATGGGGGGGACAATCAGCCCCAGCATTTT,CASSQDGGDNQPQHF
17,TRBV4-3,-,TRBJ1-4,once,TGCGCCAGCAGCCAAGGGCCGGCGAGCGCCTTTAATGAAAAACTGTTTTTT,CASSQGPASAFNEKLFF
12,TRBV10-3,-,TRBJ2-2,-,TGTGCCATCAGTGGACAGCCCGGGGAGCTGTTTTTT,CAISGQPGELFF
13,TRBV5-5,TRBD1,TRBJ1-2,-,TGTGCCAGCAGCTTGACCACAGGGGATGGCTACACCTTC,CASSLTTGDGYTF
15,TRBV6-6,-,TRBJ2-2,-,TGTGCCAGCAGTTCGTCACACTCGGGGTCCGGGGAGCTGTTTTTT,CASSSSHSGSGELFF
17,TRBV2,TRBD2,TRBJ2-2,-,TGTGCCTCGAGGGCTAGCGGGGGGGCTTCATACACCGGGGAGCTGTTTTTT,CASRASGGASYTGELFF
15,TRBV2,-,TRBJ2-2,-,TGTGCCAGCAGTCGGGTAGCGACATTTGTCGGGGAGCTGTTTTTT,CASSRVATFVGELFF
15,TRBV14,-,TRBJ1-1,-,TGTGCCAGCAACGAATACGGGTTTGGGAACACTGAAGCTTTCTTT,CASNEYGFGNTEAFF
16,TRBV5-4,TRBD2,TRBJ2-5,once,TGTGCCAGCAGCTTGGAGACTAGCGGGGGGGAAGAGACCCAGTACTTC,CASSLETSGGEETQYF
13,TRBV28,-,TRBJ1-2,-,TGTGCCAGCACCTCTACAGTTAACTATGGCTACACCTTC,CASTSTVNYGYTF
14,TRBV7-3,-,TRBJ2-3,-,TGTGCCAGCAGCCTAACGGGGGAGGCAGATACGCAGTATTTT,CASSLTGEADTQYF
14,TRBV7-2,TRBD1,TRBJ2-5,-,TGTGCCAGCAGCCCAGGGGGTTTAATGGAGACCCAGTACTTC,CASSPGGLMETQYF